A single sample is the source of the 12 T cell receptor beta chains below, sequenced in a study of CD8 T cells in ankylosing spondylitis (dated by TCRdb to 2015 to 2018). General findings and caveats noted by the study authors: Blood from ankylosing spondylitis patients appeared to be characterized by a TCR beta motif composed of several highly homologous amino acid variants.

These receptors' antigens are unknown. Library creation used 5' RACE. The reads were generated on an Illumina HiSeq 2500. The public reads were run again by TCRdb, first through fastp at Q25 and then through MiXCR, and only productive beta chains were kept. Rows matching on CDR3 protein sequence are summarized as one entry with the most common DNA and genes. The sample has some 700,000 distinct CDR3 sequences on record, 19% of them singletons. The top ten clones comprise 15% to 20% of the sample. What was sequenced was blood, either unsorted or a sorted T cell fraction (not recorded which). The receptors shown here come from a male donor with ankylosing spondylitis.

This clonotype was detected only a few times. The chain combines TRBV12-3 or TRBV12-4 with TRBJ1-1, with D possibly matching TRBD1 (6 bases). The CDR3 sequence is 14 residues long. The V end lost 7 bases, the J end lost 5 bases, and 17 bases lay between the germline ends. The CDR3 coding sequence is TGTGCCAGCATCTTCGGGGGGGGCGGGACTGAAGCTTTCTTT. This encodes CASIFGGGGTEAFF.

This clonotype was counted ten times or more. The chain has TRBV28 and TRBJ1-5, with 8 bases that match TRBD1. The CDR3 has 14 residues. V was pared by 5 bases and J by 6 bases, with 6 bases of the junction left unmatched. CDR1 is MDHEN and CDR2 is SYDVKM in the germline V gene. CDR3 sequence (DNA): TGTGCCAGCAGTCCAGGACAGGGCGCTCAGCCCCAGCATTTT. Its protein product is CASSPGQGAQPQHF.

The chain links TRBV11-3 to TRBJ1-3; possibly TRBD1 for D (5 bases). Trimming took 3 bases from V and 0 from J, leaving 9 bases between them. CDR1 is SGHNT and CDR2 is YENEEA in the germline V gene. This CDR3 has 15 amino acids. CDR3 loop: CASSFGGTSGNTIYF. CDR3 DNA sequence: TGTGCCAGCAGCTTCGGGGGGACCTCTGGAAACACCATATATTTT.

The J gene is TRBJ2-7, the V gene TRBV29-1; weak D call: TRBD1 (6 bases). Trimming took off 3 bases at V and 6 bases at J, with 12 bases between the two ends. Looked up from germline, CDR1 is SQVTM and CDR2 is ANQGSEA. CDR3 length: 12 residues. CDR3 amino acids: CSVEKTGGEQYF. CDR3 coding DNA: TGCAGCGTTGAGAAGACAGGAGGCGAGCAGTACTTC.

This clonotype was seen a handful of times. V and J are TRBV4-3 and TRBJ2-7; TRBD1 is a possible D gene (6 bases). The CDR3 is 13 residues long. V was shortened by 4 bases and J by 4 bases, with 11 bases between the two germline ends. CDR1 and CDR2 from the germline V gene are LGHNA and YSLEER. CDR3 coding DNA: TGCGCCAGCAGCCGTAGTAGGGGGTACGAGCAGTACTTC. Residues: CASSRSRGYEQYF.

The chain uses TRBV15 and TRBJ1-1; 7 bases are a match to TRBD1. Germline assignment: CDR1 LNHNV and CDR2 YYDKDF (reference sequence). Trimming removed 0 bases from V and 2 bases from J; junction bases left unmatched: 6. This CDR3 contains 16 residues. The DNA for the CDR3 is TGTGCCACCAGCAGAGATCTCGGGACAGCTAACACTGAAGCTTTCTTT. It codes for CATSRDLGTANTEAFF. The full variable domain, in which reference TRBV15 and TRBJ1-1 provide the parts outside the CDR3, is DAMVIQNPRYQVTQFGKPVTLSCSQTLNHNVMYWYQQKSSQAPKLLFHYYDKDFNNEADTPDNFQSRRPNTSFCFLDIRSPGLGDTAMYLCATSRDLGTANTEAFFGQGTRLTVV.

The table lists this clonotype with a few counts. V and J are TRBV29-1 and TRBJ1-4, with a weak D call TRBD1 (6 bases). V gave up 4 bases and J gave up 2 bases, with 14 bases separating them. The CDR3 totals 15 residues. Germline CDR1 and CDR2: SQVTM and ANQGSEA. CDR3 in DNA: TGCAGCGTTGTCGGTCTAGGGGGGACTAATGAAAAACTGTTTTTT. This sequence encodes CSVVGLGGTNEKLFF.

The V gene is TRBV6-1, the J gene TRBJ1-1; tentatively, D is TRBD1 (6 bases). Germline V gives CDR1 MNHNS, CDR2 SASEGT. This CDR3 spans 15 amino acids. V was clipped by 5 bases and J by 5 bases, with 18 bases between them. CDR3 coding DNA: TGTGCCAGCAGTCCTTCCAATAGGGGGGAGACTGAAGCTTTCTTT. Translation: CASSPSNRGETEAFF.

This chain connects TRBV29-1 to TRBJ2-3; possibly TRBD1 or TRBD2 for D (5 bases each). CDR3 length equals 16 residues. Looked up from germline, CDR1 is SQVTM and CDR2 is ANQGSEA. V was trimmed by 1 base and J by 6 bases, leaving 20 bases between them. CDR3 in DNA: TGCAGCGTTGAAGGGGGGACCGTCGCCCTCGGGGATACGCAGTATTTT. This translates into CSVEGGTVALGDTQYF.

This rearrangement joins TRBV5-1 to TRBJ2-1; 8 bases line up with TRBD2. Germline assignment: CDR1 SGHRS and CDR2 YFSETQ. Trimming took 2 bases from V and 7 from J; bases not matched to a gene: 8. This CDR3 comprises 15 residues. The CDR3 protein is CASSFRGGRRNEQFF. For the CDR3, the DNA is TGCGCCAGCAGCTTCCGGGGGGGCCGGAGAAATGAGCAGTTCTTC.

In its sample, this clonotype was seen a few times. CDR3 region: CAWSGVSKVVQYF. DNA of the CDR3: TGTGCCTGGAGCGGGGTGTCGAAGGTTGTGCAGTACTTC. The chain joins TRBV30 to TRBJ2-7; possible D gene TRBD2, 5 bases. The germline CDR1 and CDR2 sequences are GTSNPN and SVGIG (reference sequence). With 3 bases removed from V and 9 bases from J, the gap between germline ends came to 18 bases. The CDR3 contains 13 residues.

The sample holds a few counts of this clonotype. The CDR3 here is CASSLLLDRGRPGANVLTF. The DNA for the CDR3 is TGTGCCAGCAGTTTATTACTTGACAGGGGGCGCCCGGGGGCCAACGTCCTGACTTTC. The gene calls are TRBV12-3 or TRBV12-4 and TRBJ2-6; TRBD1 agrees at 10 bases. CDR3 size: 19 residues. The V and J ends lost 2 bases and 4 bases, in that order; junction bases with no gene match: 11.